This T cell receptor (beta chain) originates from a study of cytomegalovirus exposure and HLA in healthy donors. Study-level points and caveats: Immune exposure information comprised only CMV serostatus.

The PCR used 60 Vbeta and 13 Jbeta primers. Measured with immunoSEQ multiplex PCR; TCRdb has only the in-frame clones, and not every one. The sample contains 110,000 to 150,000 clones, roughly three quarters of which appear only once. Regarding this clone: The target antigen is unknown.

The donors gave bone marrow, and they were healthy. Germline V gene data show CDR1 as MNHEY and CDR2 as SMNVEV (reference sequence). Unmatched junction bases numbered 7, after V lost 6 bases and J lost 0 bases. The CDR3 extends over 15 amino acids. The sequence came from a woman aged 40 to 50 in good health and CMV-seronegative. V is TRBV27 and J is TRBJ2-7; 8 bases are shared with TRBD1. Sequenced sample: PBMCs. The CDR3, as DNA: TGTGCCAGCAGCCTGACAGGGGATGGCTCCTACGAGCAGTACTTC. Its protein is CASSLTGDGSYEQYF.